This T cell receptor (beta chain) was obtained from a study of T-cell memory formation after mild COVID-19. The CDR3 runs 11 residues. Germline V gene data show CDR1 as SGHDT and CDR2 as YYEEEE. The J segment lost 14 bases and the V segment lost 4 bases, leaving 5 bases of the junction unmatched. This clonotype was picked up many times. One entry per CDR3 protein results from TCRdb running MiXCR on the 5' RACE reads. There are around 320,000 distinct CDR3 sequences in the sample; 25% to 30% occur only once, and approximately 12% lies in the top ten. This sequence originates from an adult woman who had mild COVID-19 (a few samples of this study predate the infection). Cell type and time point are not known. This chain links TRBV5-6 with TRBJ2-1, with 8 bases that match TRBD2. The sequencing sample was made of PBMCs or a T cell subset sorted from them (not recorded which). The CDR3 here is CASSAGTREFF. CDR3 DNA: TGTGCCAGCAGCGCCGGGACTAGGGAGTTCTTC.